The rows below give T cell receptor beta chains drawn from one sample of a study of blood T cell repertoires in COVID-19. TCRdb keeps only in-frame clones here, not all; method: immunoSEQ multiplex PCR. This table has some 110,000 clones, around 80% appearing once. The sample taken for sequencing was peripheral blood. The origin of the receptors is a woman aged 70 to 79 with acute or convalescent COVID-19. Each CDR3 is given with its conserved first and last residue.

TRBV15 CATSRVRNRSNEKLFF
TRBV5-1 CASSPRQGAGDTQYF
TRBV18 CASSPDRPGNEQYF
TRBV6-1 CASSDQTGLANYGYTF
TRBV28 CASSPPLTGGRQYF
TRBV14 CASSQVGVVNEQYF
TRBV21-1 CASSKPPKGEGTDTQYF
TRBV19 CASSTSGGLTDAFF
TRBV29-1 CSVTGLAGTYEQYF
TRBV7-9 CASSRQGGNSPLHF
TRBV23-1 CASSHKDGQYWETQYF
TRBV7-9 CASSSLLGLAETQYF
TRBV5-1 CASSLKGLAGKAGELFF
TRBV7-9 CASSPSGLERGGDEQFF
TRBV5-8 CASSLETGLNYGYTF
TRBV9 CASSVAGGTGMIGTEAFF
TRBV5-6 CASSLAHLTYEQYF
TRBV7-6 CASSTQRGGTDTQYF
TRBV25-1 CASKGLAGASEQYF
TRBV3-1/TRBV3-2 CASSQEGGAKLFF
TRBV27 CASSPRGDYGYTF
TRBV6-2/TRBV6-3 CASSLPPGLAGGQETQYF
TRBV7-9 CASSLGWAGNEKLFF
TRBV24-1 CATSDWDNGYTF
TRBV28 CASRSGTNTGELFF
TRBV10-3 CAISGNEGRRGPSGNTIYF
TRBV15 CATSRDLASGQGEFF
TRBV10-3 CAITPGLAGYEQYF
TRBV9 CASSVAENQPQHF